These 22 T cell receptor beta chains originate from one sample sequenced in a study of blood T cell repertoires in COVID-19 (dated by TCRdb to between 2020 and 2021). Receptor libraries were prepared by the immunoSEQ multiplex PCR assay. TCRdb limited this immuneACCESS table to in-frame rearrangements with V and J called. A share of clones is missing; checked studies link under half to unresolved V genes, and the rest is unexplained. The sample table shows approximately 230,000 clones, and just over 85% are seen once. Jointly, the top ten make up over 1.5% of the sample. Material: PBMCs or T cells enriched from blood (not recorded which). Source of these receptors: a man in his forties who had recovered from COVID-19.

The V call is TRBV28, the J call TRBJ2-7; TRBD2 is a possible D gene (5 bases). The CDR3 totals 11 residues. Per germline, CDR1 MDHEN and CDR2 SYDVKM. V was shortened by 6 bases and J by 8 bases, with 11 bases between the two germline ends. CDR3 sequence: CASSSGIKQYF. The CDR3 DNA reads TGTGCCAGCAGCTCCGGGATAAAGCAGTACTTC.

The V call is TRBV27, the J call TRBJ1-6; 8 nucleotides match TRBD1. This CDR3 has 13 residues. The germline V gene has CDR1 MNHEY and CDR2 SMNVEV (reference sequence). The junction had 6 bases not matched to a gene; V was cut back by 5 bases and J by 12 bases. This CDR3 is CASSTLTGGPLHF. The CDR3 DNA follows: TGTGCCAGCAGTACCCTCACAGGGGGACCCCTCCACTTT.

Only one count was recorded for this clone. The chain couples TRBV4-1 to TRBJ2-5; 7 bases are a match to TRBD2. The CDR3 sequence is 18 residues long. Germline V gene sequence: CDR1 MGHRA, CDR2 YSYEKL. With V trimmed by 4 bases and J by 5 bases, 19 bases remained unmatched. The DNA of the CDR3 is TGCGCCAGCAGCCCCGGGTCCGGCGGGAGTTCAAACCGGGAGACCCAGTACTTC. Translating gives CASSPGSGGSSNRETQYF.

The gene calls are TRBV19 and TRBJ2-2, with TRBD2 as a possible D gene (5 bases). Trimming cost V 3 bases and J 4 bases, with 9 bases left between them. From germline, CDR1 is LNHDA and CDR2 SQIVND (reference sequence). This CDR3 is 14 amino acids long. The DNA of the CDR3 is TGTGCCAGTAGTATGGGGAGTCGCACCGGGGAGCTGTTTTTT. Protein product: CASSMGSRTGELFF.

V and J are TRBV28 and TRBJ2-1; 10 nucleotides align to TRBD2. V lost 5 bases and J lost 7; bases outside the gene matches: 8. The CDR3 runs 15 residues. The germline V gene has CDR1 MDHEN and CDR2 SYDVKM. The CDR3 here is CASSPTSGITNEQFF. The CDR3 DNA follows: TGTGCCAGCAGTCCTACTAGCGGGATAACGAATGAGCAGTTCTTC.

The chain combines TRBV9 with TRBJ1-2, with 7 bases matching TRBD1. The germline CDR1 and CDR2 sequences are SGDLS and YYNGEE. The CDR3 is 15 residues long. Trimming removed 3 bases from V and 4 bases from J; junction bases left unmatched: 9. This CDR3 reads CASSADSTGFYGYTF. The CDR3 region has the DNA TGTGCCAGCAGCGCTGACTCGACAGGGTTCTATGGCTACACCTTC.

The chain links TRBV28 to TRBJ1-5; D might be TRBD1 (6 bases). CDR1 and CDR2 from the germline V gene are MDHEN and SYDVKM. V was trimmed by 3 bases and J by 4 bases, leaving 10 bases between them. The CDR3 is 14 residues long. The DNA for the CDR3 is TGTGCCAGCAGTTTGGACAGCTTAAATCAGCCCCAGCATTTT. Translated: CASSLDSLNQPQHF.

CDR3 nucleotide sequence: TGTGCCAGCACCCCAAATGGTGGAAGGGGGCGGAACTATGGCTACACCTTC. It is translated as CASTPNGGRGRNYGYTF. J is TRBJ1-2 and V is TRBV9, with 7 bases matching TRBD1. The CDR3 consists of 17 residues. CDR1 is SGDLS and CDR2 is YYNGEE in the germline V gene. V lost 6 bases to trimming and J lost 2 bases; unmatched junction nucleotides: 16.

V gene TRBV4-3 combines with J gene TRBJ1-6; perhaps TRBD1 as D (6 bases). Trimming pared 2 bases from V and 9 bases from J, leaving 14 bases between. The CDR3 contains 15 residues. Germline lookup yields CDR1 LGHNA and CDR2 YSLEER. The CDR3 nucleotides are TGCGCCAGCAGCCAAAACAGGGAGTGGGCTTCACCCCTCCACTTT. Amino acids: CASSQNREWASPLHF.

The V gene is TRBV27, the J gene TRBJ1-5, with D unresolved. The ends were cut back, 1 base at V and 3 bases at J, with 10 bases in the middle. The V gene's germline CDR1 is MNHEY and CDR2 SMNVEV (reference sequence). The CDR3 consists of 15 residues. CDR3 DNA: TGTGCCAGCAGTTTATTCGGAGGGATCAATCAGCCCCAGCATTTT. This translates into CASSLFGGINQPQHF.

CDR3 residues: CASSPLQGASYGYTF. For the CDR3, the DNA is TGTGCCAGCAGCCCATTACAGGGGGCGAGTTATGGCTACACCTTC. The V call is TRBV14, the J call TRBJ1-2; 9 nucleotides align to TRBD1. Germline trimming cut 4 bases from V and 5 bases from J; bases unmatched to any gene: 8. Germline values: CDR1 SGHDN, CDR2 FVKESK. This CDR3 has 15 residues.

The chain employs TRBV2 and TRBJ1-3, with D hard to call. Between the trimmed V and J ends, which lost 4 bases and 3 bases, there was a span of 13 bases. The CDR3 contains 15 residues. Per the germline V gene, CDR1 is SNHLY and CDR2 is FYNNEI. DNA of the CDR3: TGTGCCAGCAGTGTCCAACCGGGGAGTGGAAACACCATATATTTT. Protein sequence: CASSVQPGSGNTIYF.

The V call is TRBV11-2, the J call TRBJ1-2; TRBD1 aligns across 7 bases. Germline V lookup: CDR1 SGHAT, CDR2 FQNNGV. The V segment lost 5 bases and the J segment 10 bases; nucleotides outside the gene matches: 13. The CDR3 contains 14 residues. The CDR3 coding sequence is TGTGCCAGCAGCAATTCCTCCGGGACAGTCATCTACACCTTC. As protein: CASSNSSGTVIYTF.

J is TRBJ1-2 and V is TRBV19; TRBD1 matches at 7 bases. The CDR3 contains 13 residues. CDR1 is LNHDA and CDR2 is SQIVND in the germline V gene (reference sequence). Trimming removed 11 bases from V and 5 bases from J; junction bases left unmatched: 11. CDR3 region: CASTVGQLYGYTF. DNA for the CDR3: TGTGCCTCCACAGTGGGACAGTTATATGGCTACACCTTC.

The J gene is TRBJ2-7, the V gene TRBV19; 10 bases agree with TRBD1. CDR1 is LNHDA and CDR2 is SQIVND in the germline V gene (reference sequence). The CDR3 is made up of 17 amino acids. V dropped 4 bases and J dropped 2; count of bases not matched to a gene: 11. The CDR3 loop reads CASSTIPGQGETYEQYF. The CDR3, as DNA: TGTGCCAGTAGTACCATCCCTGGACAGGGGGAGACCTACGAGCAGTACTTC.

V is TRBV12-3 or TRBV12-4 and J is TRBJ2-4, with D perhaps matching TRBD1 (6 bases). Trimming cost V 3 bases and J 5 bases, with 8 bases left between them. The CDR3 has 13 amino acids. The CDR3 loop is CASSLGHQNIQYF. The CDR3 nucleotides read TGTGCCAGCAGTTTGGGACACCAAAACATTCAGTACTTC.

The chain joins TRBV2 to TRBJ2-1; 8 nucleotides agree with TRBD2. With V trimmed by 5 bases and J by 5 bases, 11 bases remained unmatched. CDR3 length equals 16 residues. Germline V lookup: CDR1 SNHLY, CDR2 FYNNEI. In DNA form, the CDR3 reads TGTGCCAGCAGTAGGAGAGCGGGGGTGCTAAACAATGAGCAGTTCTTC. This encodes CASSRRAGVLNNEQFF.

The rearrangement links TRBV5-1 to TRBJ2-5; 13 positions agree with TRBD2. This CDR3 is 18 amino acids long. CDR1 is SGHRS, CDR2 YFSETQ, per germline. J was trimmed by 1 base and V by 4 bases; bases with no gene match: 10. Here the CDR3 reads CASSGTSGATSFQETQYF. The CDR3 region has the DNA TGCGCCAGCAGCGGGACTAGCGGGGCAACATCCTTCCAAGAGACCCAGTACTTC.

The J gene is TRBJ1-2, the V gene TRBV18, with D perhaps TRBD1 (6 bases). There are 14 residues in the CDR3. Between the trimmed V and J ends, which lost 7 bases and 8 bases, there was a span of 20 bases. The germline CDR1 and CDR2 sequences are KGHSH and LQKENI. The CDR3 DNA reads as TGTGCCAGCTACGCAGGGACAACAACGGGGGGCTACACCTTC. Translating gives CASYAGTTTGGYTF.

This clone was counted only a few times. The rearrangement links TRBV30 to TRBJ1-5; a weak D match, TRBD1 (5 bases). The V end lost 1 base, the J end lost 7 bases, and 14 bases lay between the germline ends. CDR1 and CDR2 from the germline V gene are GTSNPN and SVGIG (reference sequence). The length of the CDR3 is 14 residues. CDR3 sequence: CAWSAGRSGQPQHF. CDR3 sequence (DNA): TGTGCCTGGAGTGCTGGCCGGTCAGGGCAGCCCCAGCATTTT. Supplemented by reference TRBV30 and TRBJ1-5, the full variable domain reads SQTIHQWPATLVQPVGSPLSLECTVEGTSNPNLYWYRQAAGRGLQLLFYSVGIGQISSEVPQNLSASRPQDRQFILSSKKLLLSDSGFYLCAWSAGRSGQPQHFGDGTRLSIL.

This clone has just one count. This chain connects TRBV6-2 or TRBV6-3 to TRBJ1-1; 7 bases map to TRBD1. Germline-derived CDR1 and CDR2 are MNHEY and SVGEGT. This CDR3 has 16 amino acids. J was trimmed by 4 bases and V by 2 bases; bases with no gene match: 10. CDR3 DNA: TGTGCCAGCAGTTACGGCAGGGGGGCGGGGAGCACTGAAGCTTTCTTT. Residues: CASSYGRGAGSTEAFF.

The V gene is TRBV18, the J gene TRBJ2-3, with a weak D call TRBD2 (5 bases). Between the trimmed V and J ends, which lost 0 bases and 7 bases, there was a span of 5 bases. This CDR3 spans 12 amino acids. Germline lookup yields CDR1 KGHSH and CDR2 LQKENI. The chain's CDR3 is CASSPPDYTQYF. The DNA of the CDR3 is TGTGCCAGCTCACCACCGGACTATACGCAGTATTTT.